A selection of T cell receptor beta chains follows, all from one sample in a study of blood T cell repertoires in COVID-19. Libraries were prepared by immunoSEQ multiplex PCR; TCRdb keeps only in-frame clonotypes and omits some of them. The repertoire has approximately 240,000 clones, approximately 81% of them found once; the top ten carry 2.9%. Material: peripheral blood. These receptors originate from a man aged 50 to 60 who had recovered from COVID-19. Each CDR3 is given with its conserved first and last residue. D genes are given only for firm matches. The size field is filled for only some rows; it gives once, few, many or a size class.

J	D	V	size	DNA	CDR3
TRBJ2-7	TRBD1	TRBV15	many	TGTGCCACCAGCAGGGACCGACAGGGGGTTGGCGAGCAGTACTTC	CATSRDRQGVGEQYF
TRBJ1-3	-	TRBV28	-	TGTGCCAGCAGTTTACAGGGCTTCGGAAACACCATATATTTT	CASSLQGFGNTIYF
TRBJ2-2	TRBD2	TRBV19	-	TGTGCCAGAACCATAGCGGGAGTAAGCCTCGGGGAGCTGTTTTTT	CARTIAGVSLGELFF
TRBJ1-4	TRBD1	TRBV5-1	-	TGCGCCAGCGTAAAACAGGGGGCTGGAGAAAAACTGTTTTTT	CASVKQGAGEKLFF
TRBJ1-4	-	TRBV6-1	-	TGTGCCAGCAGTGACGGGGTTGGGGAAAAACTGTTTTTT	CASSDGVGEKLFF
TRBJ1-5	-	TRBV30	-	TGTGCCTGGAGCCCTGACGTTCTCACGAAGGGGAATCAGCCCCAGCATTTT	CAWSPDVLTKGNQPQHF
TRBJ1-5	-	TRBV2	-	TGTGCCAGCAGTGATTGGGTTGGAGAAAATCAGCCCCAGCATTTT	CASSDWVGENQPQHF
TRBJ2-5	-	TRBV27	-	TGTGCCAGCAGTCCCCCCCCGGGCAGGGGAGAGACCCAGTACTTC	CASSPPPGRGETQYF
TRBJ1-1	-	TRBV5-1	-	TGCGCCAGCAGCAGCTGGGCAGGCCTTATGAACACTGAAGCTTTCTTT	CASSSWAGLMNTEAFF
TRBJ2-3	-	TRBV9	-	TGTGCCAGCAGCGTAGTAGGCGGGAGCACAGATACGCAGTATTTT	CASSVVGGSTDTQYF
TRBJ2-1	TRBD2	TRBV6-6	-	TGTGCCAGCAGAAGGGAGGGCAATGAGCAGTTCTTC	CASRREGNEQFF
TRBJ2-7	-	TRBV28	-	TGTGCCAGCATGGGGCAGATAGGGTACGAGCAGTACTTC	CASMGQIGYEQYF
TRBJ2-2	-	TRBV7-9	few	TGTGCCAGCAGCCCCTGGGGGCGGTGGGAGCTGTTTTTT	CASSPWGRWELFF
TRBJ2-7	-	TRBV7-8	-	TGTGCCAGCAGCTTTTTGGGGACATCGTCCTACGAGCAGTACTTC	CASSFLGTSSYEQYF
TRBJ1-3	TRBD1	TRBV30	-	TGTGCCTGGAGTAGGACAGGGAGCTCTGGAAACACCATATATTTT	CAWSRTGSSGNTIYF
TRBJ2-7	TRBD2	TRBV3-1/TRBV3-2	-	TGTGCCAGCACCTTAGCGGGAACCACCTACGAGCAGTACTTC	CASTLAGTTYEQYF
TRBJ2-7	-	TRBV19	once	TGTGCCAGTAGTTTACAGAGCTCCTACGAGCAGTACTTC	CASSLQSSYEQYF
TRBJ1-6	TRBD1	TRBV30	-	TGTGCCTGGGGGACAGGGGGAGACCTCACCCTCCACTTT	CAWGTGGDLTLHF
TRBJ2-2	TRBD1	TRBV6-6	-	TGTGCCAGCAGCTACGGGACAGTAGCCACCGGGGAGCTGTTTTTT	CASSYGTVATGELFF
TRBJ1-4	TRBD1	TRBV12-5	-	TGTGCTAGTGGTTCGATCCTCGCCGGGACAGGGATATCAACTAATGAAAAACTGTTTTTT	CASGSILAGTGISTNEKLFF
TRBJ1-6	TRBD1	TRBV6-1	few	TGTGCCAGCAGTGATAGTGGGACAGGGAGTTCACCCCTCCACTTT	CASSDSGTGSSPLHF
TRBJ2-5	TRBD2	TRBV2	-	TGTGCCAGCAGTAAGCGGGAGGGTTTGCCCCAGTACTTC	CASSKREGLPQYF
TRBJ1-1	-	TRBV30	-	TGTGCCTGGAGTGTATCAGTGAACACTGAAGCTTTCTTT	CAWSVSVNTEAFF
TRBJ1-6	TRBD1	TRBV9	-	TGTGCCAGCAGCAAGGACAGGGTGGATAATTCACCCCTCCACTTT	CASSKDRVDNSPLHF
TRBJ2-2	TRBD2	TRBV5-4	-	TGTGCCAGCAGCTTGGTCGTACTAGCGGGAGTCACCGGGGAGCTGTTTTTT	CASSLVVLAGVTGELFF
TRBJ2-2	TRBD2	TRBV18	-	TGTGCCAGCTCGCCGGGGAGCGGGACGGTGTTTTTT	CASSPGSGTVFF
TRBJ2-1	TRBD2	TRBV19	-	TGTGCCAGTAGTGAGATCGGGAGGGCCCCCCATGAGCAGTTCTTC	CASSEIGRAPHEQFF
TRBJ1-2	-	TRBV28	-	TGTGCCAGCAGCACCTCGGCAGGGAATGGCTACACCTTC	CASSTSAGNGYTF
TRBJ2-2	TRBD2	TRBV3-1/TRBV3-2	-	TGTGCCAGCAGCCAGCTGCAGCTCGCGGGAGTCTCCGGGGAGCTGTTTTTT	CASSQLQLAGVSGELFF
TRBJ2-7	-	TRBV24-1	few	TGTGCCACCAGTGATGGCTCCGGAGACGAGCAGTACTTC	CATSDGSGDEQYF
TRBJ1-1	TRBD1	TRBV28	-	TGTGCCAGCAGCATGGACAGGGGCCCGTGGGGAGCTTTCTTT	CASSMDRGPWGAFF
TRBJ2-1	TRBD1	TRBV28	-	TGTGCCAGCAGTTTCCTGGACAGGCTGGTCTACAATGAGCAGTTCTTC	CASSFLDRLVYNEQFF
TRBJ1-6	-	TRBV5-1	-	TGCGCCAGCAGACAGGGAAATAGTGATTCACCCCTCCACTTT	CASRQGNSDSPLHF
TRBJ1-2	TRBD1	TRBV7-9	few	TGTGCCAGCAGCCTCCGGGACAGGGGAGGCTACACCTTC	CASSLRDRGGYTF
TRBJ2-1	-	TRBV5-5	-	TGTGCCAGCAGCTTGGTCGTTAGCAGCCACAATGAGCAGTTCTTC	CASSLVVSSHNEQFF
TRBJ1-2	-	TRBV18	-	TGTGCCAGCTCATCTGGACTTTTAGGTGGCTACACCTTC	CASSSGLLGGYTF
TRBJ1-5	TRBD1	TRBV19	-	TGTGCCAGTAGCGGGACAGGGGGCAATCAGCCCCAGCATTTT	CASSGTGGNQPQHF
TRBJ1-6	-	TRBV7-9	-	TGTGCCAGCAGCTTAAGGGGAACAGGCGAAAATTCACCCCTCCACTTT	CASSLRGTGENSPLHF
TRBJ1-1	-	TRBV18	-	TGTGCCAGCTCACCCTTAACAGGGCTGTTCGGTGAAGCTTTCTTT	CASSPLTGLFGEAFF
TRBJ1-3	-	TRBV19	once	TGTGCCAGTGCCTCACCGAGCTCTGGAAACACCATATATTTT	CASASPSSGNTIYF
TRBJ2-3	TRBD2	TRBV7-6	few	TGTGCCAGCAGCAAGAAGTTTCAAATAGCGGGAGAACCAGATACGCAGTATTTT	CASSKKFQIAGEPDTQYF
TRBJ1-1	TRBD1	TRBV4-1	-	TGCGCCAGCAGCCAAGTGCAGGGGGCAATTGAAGCTTTCTTT	CASSQVQGAIEAFF
TRBJ1-2	-	TRBV3-1/TRBV3-2	-	TGTGCCAGCAGCCAAGCCAGGGACATCTATGGCTACACCTTC	CASSQARDIYGYTF
TRBJ2-1	TRBD2	TRBV4-2	-	TGTGCCAGCACCGCTAACCTAGCGGGTAAGCAGTTCTTC	CASTANLAGKQFF
TRBJ2-7	-	TRBV27	few	TGTGCCAGCAGTTCTCTCCCTCCTAGAGACGAGCAGTACTTC	CASSSLPPRDEQYF
TRBJ2-2	TRBD2	TRBV28	-	TGTGCCAGCAGGGGACTAGCGGGAGGGCCGCAAGGGTCCGGGGAGCTGTTTTTT	CASRGLAGGPQGSGELFF
TRBJ1-2	TRBD1	TRBV30	-	TGTGCCTGGATCGGCCAGGGGGTTCTCGGCTACACCTTC	CAWIGQGVLGYTF
TRBJ2-7	TRBD2	TRBV5-8	-	TGTGCCAGCAGCTTGGTACTTAGCGGGAGGGCTAACTACGAGCAGTACTTC	CASSLVLSGRANYEQYF